The 25 T cell receptor beta chains below all came from one sample that was sequenced in a study of cytomegalovirus exposure and HLA in healthy donors. PCR employed 60 Vbeta and 13 Jbeta primers. TCRdb keeps only in-frame clones here, not all; method: immunoSEQ multiplex PCR. The sample yields 130,000 to 150,000 clones, around 79% seen once. The sample was PBMCs. The receptor source for this set is a male donor in good health and CMV-seronegative.

In nucleotides, the CDR3 is TGTGCCAGCAGTATAGGGGCCCGCACAGATACGCAGTATTTT. This sequence encodes CASSIGARTDTQYF. The chain uses TRBV27 and TRBJ2-3, with D maybe TRBD1 (5 bases). This CDR3 spans 14 amino acids. V lost 5 bases and J lost 1, with 10 bases in between. Germline V gene lookup returns CDR1 MNHEY and CDR2 SMNVEV (reference sequence).

The rearrangement uses TRBV6-1 and TRBJ2-3; possible D gene TRBD2, 7 bases. This CDR3 region has 17 residues. Trimming removed 1 base at V and 0 bases at J, with 14 bases between. Germline V lookup: CDR1 MNHNS, CDR2 SASEGT. The CDR3 DNA is TGTGCCAGCAGTGAAGAAGTAGGGGGGGGGAGCACAGATACGCAGTATTTT. Protein: CASSEEVGGGSTDTQYF.

The V and J genes are TRBV6-5 and TRBJ1-5; tentatively, D is TRBD1 (6 bases). Germline-derived CDR1 and CDR2 are MNHEY and SVGAGI. Trimming left V 0 bases short and J 0 bases short, with 9 bases between. This CDR3 is built from 16 residues. The CDR3 sequence: CASSYSGTLSNQPQHF. CDR3 in DNA: TGTGCCAGCAGTTACTCTGGGACACTTAGCAATCAGCCCCAGCATTTT.

The chain's CDR3 is CAISEPQGAKPEKLFF. DNA of the CDR3: TGTGCCATCAGTGAGCCACAGGGGGCGAAACCCGAAAAACTGTTTTTT. The chain has TRBV10-3 and TRBJ1-4; 9 nucleotides match TRBD1. The germline V gene encodes CDR1 ENHRY and CDR2 SYGVKD. Trimming at V came to 2 bases and at J to 8 bases, leaving 9 bases not matched to a gene. The CDR3 totals 16 residues.

The CDR3 is CASSPRGGASYNEQFF. In DNA form, the CDR3 reads TGTGCCAGCAGCCCTCGCGGCGGGGCCTCCTACAATGAGCAGTTCTTC. The chain couples TRBV7-6 to TRBJ2-1, with D tentatively TRBD2 (6 bases). Germline V gives CDR1 SGHVS, CDR2 FNYEAQ. The CDR3 contains 16 residues. V gave up 5 bases and J gave up 0 bases, with 14 bases separating them.

The chain joins TRBV23-1 to TRBJ2-7; perhaps TRBD1 as D (6 bases). TRBV23-1 has ORF status, its function being uncertain. V gave up 7 bases and J gave up 3 bases, with 19 bases separating them. The CDR3 sequence is 15 residues long. Here the CDR3 DNA reads TGCGCCAGCACCATAACAGGGTCAGGAGTCTACGAGCAGTACTTC. Amino acid sequence: CASTITGSGVYEQYF.

The chain links TRBV7-2 to TRBJ1-5; D not resolved. This CDR3 spans 14 amino acids. The V end was cut by 2 bases, the J end by 7 bases, with 12 bases between. Per germline, CDR1 SGHTA and CDR2 FQGNSA. CDR3 sequence (DNA): TGTGCCAGCAGCTTACGACTTTTGAGGCAGCCCCAGCATTTT. It specifies CASSLRLLRQPQHF.

A note on this clone: At one end, the junction sequence differs from germline, possibly due to a read error. The V and J genes are TRBV7-9 and TRBJ2-7; D ambiguous. The CDR3 loop spans 12 amino acids. The germline V gene has CDR1 SEHNR and CDR2 FQNEAQ (reference sequence). CDR3 residues: CSSSLVTYEQYF. DNA of the CDR3: TGTTCCAGCAGCTTAGTAACCTACGAGCAGTACTTC. The entire variable domain, with the rest obtained from reference TRBV7-9 and TRBJ2-7, is as follows: DTGVSQNPRHKITKRGQNVTFRCDPISEHNRLYWYRQTLGQGPEFLTYFQNEAQLEKSRLLSDRFSAERPKGSFSTLEIQRTEQGDSAMYLCSSSLVTYEQYFGPGTRLTVT.

In this sample, this clone turned up a few times. This chain joins TRBV6-5 and TRBJ1-1, with no clear D. The CDR3 runs 11 residues. The V gene lost 7 bases and the J gene lost 5 bases, with 8 bases spanning the gap. The germline V gene has CDR1 MNHEY and CDR2 SVGAGI. CDR3 protein: CASTRGTEAFF. CDR3 coding DNA: TGTGCCAGCACGAGAGGAACTGAAGCTTTCTTT.

V is TRBV5-1 and J is TRBJ1-4; TRBD1 might be the D (6 bases). Germline-derived CDR1 and CDR2 are SGHRS and YFSETQ. The CDR3 length is 15 residues. Trimming cost V 0 bases and J 5 bases, with 11 bases left between them. For the CDR3, the DNA is TGCGCCAGCAGCTTGGGGGTGGGGGCCAATGAAAAACTGTTTTTT. The encoded protein is CASSLGVGANEKLFF.

The chain carries TRBV11-3 and TRBJ2-1; TRBD2 matches at 7 bases. The germline CDR1 and CDR2 sequences are SGHNT and YENEEA. V shed 5 bases, J shed 9 bases, and the junction held 13 bases outside the gene matches. The CDR3 is 15 amino acids. The CDR3 spells CASSDRQAGLGEQFF. CDR3 bases: TGTGCCAGCAGCGACCGACAAGCGGGGCTGGGTGAGCAGTTCTTC.

The chain is built from TRBV6-4 and TRBJ2-3; 11 nucleotides line up with TRBD2. The CDR3 length is 15 residues. The V gene end was trimmed by 6 bases and the J gene end by 4 bases; junction bases not matched to a gene: 6. Germline loops: CDR1 MRHNA, CDR2 SNTAGT. Written as DNA, the CDR3 is TGTGCCAGCAGCAAACTAGCGGGGGCGGCAGATACGCAGTATTTT. It translates to CASSKLAGAADTQYF.

As for this clone: One junction end disagrees with the germline gene, perhaps due to a read error. The gene calls are TRBV7-9 and TRBJ2-7; tentative D call: TRBD2 (6 bases). The germline gives CDR1 SEHNR, CDR2 FQNEAQ (reference sequence). The CDR3 extends over 14 amino acids. The CDR3 is CSSSFQGGSYEQYF. The CDR3 region has the DNA TGTTCCAGCAGCTTCCAGGGAGGATCCTACGAGCAGTACTTC.

The rearrangement joins TRBV6-5 to TRBJ2-5, with D possibly matching TRBD2 (7 bases). Looked up from germline, CDR1 is MNHEY and CDR2 is SVGAGI. V was cut by 2 bases and J by 5 bases, with 12 bases left in between. CDR3 length equals 14 residues. CDR3 sequence: CASSYLGGAETQYF. The CDR3 DNA follows: TGTGCCAGCAGTTACCTAGGGGGGGCTGAGACCCAGTACTTC.

This clone turned up a few times. The rearrangement links TRBV19 to TRBJ1-2; D gene ambiguous. Germline V lookup: CDR1 LNHDA, CDR2 SQIVND (reference sequence). Trimming left V 0 bases short and J 2 bases short, with 19 bases between. The CDR3 consists of 18 residues. As DNA, the CDR3 is TGTGCCAGTAGTATAGATCATCGGGCCCTGGGGAGGAACTATGGCTACACCTTC. Translating gives CASSIDHRALGRNYGYTF.

The chain has TRBV29-1 and TRBJ2-2; 7 nucleotides agree with TRBD2. The V gene end was trimmed by 4 bases and the J gene end by 4 bases; junction bases not matched to a gene: 6. This CDR3 has 14 amino acids. Germline CDR1 SQVTM, CDR2 ANQGSEA. CDR3 in amino acids: CSVGAGVTTGELFF. The CDR3 nucleotides read TGCAGCGTTGGTGCGGGAGTTACCACCGGGGAGCTGTTTTTT.

This clone came up once. The junction and the germline gene differ at one end; a read error may be behind it. This sequence joins TRBV7-9 and TRBJ1-1, with 7 positions matching TRBD1. CDR1 is SEHNR and CDR2 is FQNEAQ in the germline V gene (reference sequence). This CDR3 contains 15 residues. The CDR3 nucleotides read TGTTCCAGCAGCCCATCAAAACAGGGGCACACTGAAGCTTTCTTT. It encodes CSSSPSKQGHTEAFF.

This clone was counted once. V gene TRBV7-8 combines with J gene TRBJ2-1; 12 bases line up with TRBD2. The V gene end was trimmed by 10 bases and the J gene end by 5 bases; junction bases not matched to a gene: 6. This CDR3 spans 14 amino acids. The germline CDR1 and CDR2 sequences are SGHVS and FQNEAQ. CDR3 bases: TGTGCCACCAAACTAGCGGGAGGTAACAATGAGCAGTTCTTC. Amino acids: CATKLAGGNNEQFF.

The J gene is TRBJ2-3, the V gene TRBV9; D possibly corresponds to TRBD2 (5 bases). Germline V gene lookup returns CDR1 SGDLS and CDR2 YYNGEE. This CDR3 comprises 16 residues. V shed 0 bases and J shed 2 bases, with 13 bases lying between them. For the CDR3, the DNA is TGTGCCAGCAGCGTAGATAGACCACTAGACACAGATACGCAGTATTTT. It is translated as CASSVDRPLDTDTQYF.

The CDR3 DNA sequence: TGTGCCAGCAGTTTGGGGGGATCTTCGGGACTGTACTATGGCTACACCTTC. It codes for CASSLGGSSGLYYGYTF. The rearrangement uses TRBV28 and TRBJ1-2, with D perhaps TRBD1 (5 bases). The V gene's germline CDR1 is MDHEN and CDR2 SYDVKM. V was cut by 3 bases and J by 3 bases, with 20 bases left in between. This CDR3 is built from 17 residues.

This sequence joins TRBV5-1 and TRBJ2-2; D possibly corresponds to TRBD2 (7 bases). The V gene's germline CDR1 is SGHRS and CDR2 YFSETQ. CDR3 length: 16 residues. The V gene lost 6 bases and the J gene lost 4 bases, with 19 bases spanning the gap. The DNA for the CDR3 is TGCGCCAGCAACCTCCTAGGGGGAGGGCCCACCGGGGAGCTGTTTTTT. Translation: CASNLLGGGPTGELFF.

The genes are TRBV5-4 and TRBJ1-2, with D unresolved. Per the germline V gene, CDR1 is SGHNT and CDR2 is YYREEE (reference sequence). Trimming left V 4 bases short and J 2 bases short, with 12 bases between. The CDR3 runs 14 residues. The CDR3 coding sequence is TGTGCCAGCAGCCCTCGGGGTCAAAACTATGGCTACACCTTC. This gives the protein CASSPRGQNYGYTF.

This chain links TRBV7-9 with TRBJ2-5; D perhaps matches TRBD1 (6 bases). The V gene lost 5 bases and the J gene lost 4 bases, with 17 bases spanning the gap. The CDR3 totals 15 residues. Germline CDR1 is SEHNR and CDR2 is FQNEAQ (reference sequence). CDR3 coding DNA: TGTGCCAGCAGCAAGGGGGTTTTTACGGGAGAGACCCAGTACTTC. This gives the protein CASSKGVFTGETQYF.

This rearrangement joins TRBV19 to TRBJ2-1; TRBD2 aligns across 10 bases. The junction had 15 bases not matched to a gene; V was cut back by 8 bases and J by 14 bases. The CDR3 contains 14 residues. The germline V gene encodes CDR1 LNHDA and CDR2 SQIVND (reference sequence). Here the CDR3 DNA reads TGTGCCAGTTCCGGGACGGCTAGCGGGGGACTTGAGTTCTTC. This sequence encodes CASSGTASGGLEFF.

V and J are TRBV7-7 and TRBJ2-5; possible D gene TRBD2, 6 bases. CDR3 length: 15 residues. The germline V and J ends were trimmed by 1 base and 1 base, with 10 bases remaining between them. Germline CDR1 reads SSHAT; CDR2 reads FNYEAQ (reference sequence). CDR3 DNA: TGTGCCAGCAGCTTAGGGTGGGGGGTCCAAGAGACCCAGTACTTC. This codes for CASSLGWGVQETQYF. The full variable domain, with the rest looked up from reference TRBV7-7 and TRBJ2-5, is GAGVSQSPRYKVTKRGQDVTLRCDPISSHATLYWYQQALGQGPEFLTYFNYEAQPDKSGLPSDRFSAERPEGSISTLTIQRTEQRDSAMYRCASSLGWGVQETQYFGPGTRLLVL.